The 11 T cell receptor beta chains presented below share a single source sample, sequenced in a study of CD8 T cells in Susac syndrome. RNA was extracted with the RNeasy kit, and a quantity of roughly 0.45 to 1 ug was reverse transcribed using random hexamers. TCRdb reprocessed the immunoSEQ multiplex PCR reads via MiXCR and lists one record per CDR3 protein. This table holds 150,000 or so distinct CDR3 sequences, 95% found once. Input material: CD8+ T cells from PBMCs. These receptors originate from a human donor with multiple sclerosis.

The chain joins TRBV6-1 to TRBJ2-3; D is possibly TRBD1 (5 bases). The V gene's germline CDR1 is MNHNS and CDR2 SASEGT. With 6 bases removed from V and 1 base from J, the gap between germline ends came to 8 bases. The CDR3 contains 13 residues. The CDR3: CASRGQGTDTQYF. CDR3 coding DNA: TGTGCCAGCAGGGGGCAGGGCACAGATACGCAGTATTTT.

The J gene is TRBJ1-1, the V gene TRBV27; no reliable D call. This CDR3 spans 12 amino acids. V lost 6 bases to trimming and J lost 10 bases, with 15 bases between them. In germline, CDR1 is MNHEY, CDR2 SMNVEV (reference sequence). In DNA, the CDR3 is TGTGCCAGCAGCTCGGGCCGACGGGGAGCTTTCTTT. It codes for CASSSGRRGAFF.

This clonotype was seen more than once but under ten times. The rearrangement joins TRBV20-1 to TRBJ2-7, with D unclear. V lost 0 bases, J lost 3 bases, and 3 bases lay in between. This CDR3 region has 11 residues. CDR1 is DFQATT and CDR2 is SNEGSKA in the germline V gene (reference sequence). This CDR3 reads CSARDSYEQYF. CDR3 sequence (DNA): TGCAGTGCTAGAGACAGCTACGAGCAGTACTTC.

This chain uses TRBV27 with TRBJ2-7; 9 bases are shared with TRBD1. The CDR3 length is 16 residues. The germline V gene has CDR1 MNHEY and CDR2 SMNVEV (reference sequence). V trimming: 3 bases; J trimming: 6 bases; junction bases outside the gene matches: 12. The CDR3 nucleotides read TGTGCCAGCAGTTTCTCAGCTAAGGGGACAGGGTTCGAGCAGTACTTC. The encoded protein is CASSFSAKGTGFEQYF.

The CDR3 region has the DNA TGTGCCAGCTCACCGGCCCGCACAGGGATGGACGAGCAGTACTTC. As protein: CASSPARTGMDEQYF. The chain links TRBV18 to TRBJ2-7, with D tentatively TRBD1 (6 bases). The V end lost 3 bases, the J end lost 5 bases, and 17 bases lay between the germline ends. CDR3 length equals 15 residues. Per germline, CDR1 KGHSH and CDR2 LQKENI.

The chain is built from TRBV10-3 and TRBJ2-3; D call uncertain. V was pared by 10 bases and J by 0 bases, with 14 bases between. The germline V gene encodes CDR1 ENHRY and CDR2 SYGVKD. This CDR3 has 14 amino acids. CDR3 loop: CASKGLSSTDTQYF. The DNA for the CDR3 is TGTGCCAGCAAGGGTCTAAGTAGCACAGATACGCAGTATTTT.

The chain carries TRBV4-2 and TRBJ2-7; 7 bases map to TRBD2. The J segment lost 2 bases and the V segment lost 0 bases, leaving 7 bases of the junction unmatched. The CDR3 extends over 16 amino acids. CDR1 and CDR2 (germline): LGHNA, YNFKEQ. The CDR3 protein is CASSQDQRGRAYEQYF. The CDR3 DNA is TGTGCCAGCAGCCAAGATCAGCGGGGCAGAGCCTACGAGCAGTACTTC.

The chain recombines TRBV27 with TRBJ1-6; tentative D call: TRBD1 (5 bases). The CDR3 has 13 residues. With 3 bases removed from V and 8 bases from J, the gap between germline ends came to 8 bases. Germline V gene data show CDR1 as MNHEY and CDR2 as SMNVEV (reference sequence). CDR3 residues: CASSFRDYSPLHF. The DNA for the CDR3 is TGTGCCAGCAGTTTCCGGGACTATTCACCCCTCCACTTT.

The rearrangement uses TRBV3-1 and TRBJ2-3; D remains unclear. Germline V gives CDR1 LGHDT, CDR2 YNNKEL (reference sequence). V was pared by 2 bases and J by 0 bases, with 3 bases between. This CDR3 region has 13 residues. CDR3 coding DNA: TGTGCCAGCAGCCAACCTAGCACAGATACGCAGTATTTT. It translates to CASSQPSTDTQYF.

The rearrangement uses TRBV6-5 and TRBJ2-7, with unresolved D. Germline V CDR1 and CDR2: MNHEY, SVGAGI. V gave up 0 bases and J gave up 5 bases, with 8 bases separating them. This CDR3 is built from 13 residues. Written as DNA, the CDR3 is TGTGCCAGCAGTTACTCGCTGGGCAACGAGCAGTACGTC. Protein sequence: CASSYSLGNEQYV.

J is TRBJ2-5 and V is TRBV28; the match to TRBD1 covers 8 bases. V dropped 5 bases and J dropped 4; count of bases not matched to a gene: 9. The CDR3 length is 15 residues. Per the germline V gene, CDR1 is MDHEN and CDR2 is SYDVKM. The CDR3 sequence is CASSLDRVWGETQYF. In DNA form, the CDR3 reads TGTGCCAGCAGTCTGGACAGGGTCTGGGGAGAGACCCAGTACTTC.